This T cell receptor (beta chain) was identified in a study of T cells in Graves' hyperthyroidism and ophthalmopathy. This CDR3 contains 15 residues. Between the trimmed V and J ends, which lost 3 bases and 2 bases, there was a span of 14 bases. Germline CDR1 is SGDLS and CDR2 is YYNGEE. The investigators amplified TCR beta CDR3 regions from RNA transcripts. First-round RT-PCR targeting the TCR CDR3 was performed with the HTBI primer set. TCRdb reprocessed the multiplex PCR reads with MiXCR, giving one entry per CDR3 protein. The table records about 600,000 distinct CDR3 sequences, 16% of them present only once. Enrolled ophthalmopathy patients presented with a Clinical Activity Score of at least 3, a NOSPECS grade of at least 4, and disease duration under 3 months. The diagnostic basis comprised clinical symptoms, serum thyroxine and TRAb, thyroid ultrasound and orbital computed tomography. Study-wide results and limits: Ophthalmopathy and stable hyperthyroidism were told apart by a 13 V-J model.

A remark on this clonotype: Its antigen is currently unknown.

V usage is TRBV9 and J usage is TRBJ1-2; no clear D. The sequence came from a woman in her forties with Graves' ophthalmopathy. The sequencing sample was made of blood. CDR3 DNA sequence: TGTGCCAGCAGCGGCGTCCTTCGCAGCAACTATGGCTACACCTTC. Translation gives CASSGVLRSNYGYTF. The whole variable domain, remainder taken from reference TRBV9 and TRBJ1-2, is DSGVTQTPKHLITATGQRVTLRCSPRSGDLSVYWYQQSLDQGLQFLIQYYNGEERAKGNILERFSAQQFPDLHSELNLSSLELGDSALYFCASSGVLRSNYGYTFGSGTRLTVV.